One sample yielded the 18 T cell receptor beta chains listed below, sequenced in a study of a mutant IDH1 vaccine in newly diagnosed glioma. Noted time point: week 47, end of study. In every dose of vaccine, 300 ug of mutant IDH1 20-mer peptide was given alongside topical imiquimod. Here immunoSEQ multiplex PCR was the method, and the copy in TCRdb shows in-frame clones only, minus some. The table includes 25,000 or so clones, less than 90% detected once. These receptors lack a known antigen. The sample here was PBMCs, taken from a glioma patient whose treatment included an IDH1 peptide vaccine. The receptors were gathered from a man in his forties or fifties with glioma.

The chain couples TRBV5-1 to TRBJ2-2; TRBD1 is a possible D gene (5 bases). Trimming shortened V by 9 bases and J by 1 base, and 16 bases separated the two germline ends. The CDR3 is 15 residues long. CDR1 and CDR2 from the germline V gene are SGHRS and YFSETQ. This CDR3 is CATKAQGGNTGELFF. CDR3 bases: TGCGCCACCAAGGCTCAGGGCGGGAACACCGGGGAGCTGTTTTTT.

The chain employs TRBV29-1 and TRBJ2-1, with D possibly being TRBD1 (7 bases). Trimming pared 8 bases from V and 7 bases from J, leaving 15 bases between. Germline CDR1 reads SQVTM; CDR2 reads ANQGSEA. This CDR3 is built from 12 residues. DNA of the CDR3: TGCAGCCTGCTAGCAGGGGGGAATGAGCAGTTCTTC. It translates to CSLLAGGNEQFF.

CDR3 residues: CASSMGQTYEQYF. The CDR3 DNA follows: TGTGCCAGTAGTATGGGGCAGACCTACGAGCAGTACTTC. This chain joins TRBV19 and TRBJ2-7, with a tentative D call TRBD1 (5 bases). In germline, CDR1 is LNHDA, CDR2 SQIVND (reference sequence). The CDR3 is 13 amino acids. With 3 bases removed from V and 2 bases from J, the gap between germline ends came to 8 bases.

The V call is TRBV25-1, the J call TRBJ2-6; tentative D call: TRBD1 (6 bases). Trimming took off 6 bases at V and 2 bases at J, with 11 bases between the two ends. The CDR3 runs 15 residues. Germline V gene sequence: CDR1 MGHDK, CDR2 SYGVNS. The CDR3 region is CASRARGAGANVLTF. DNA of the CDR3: TGTGCCAGCAGAGCCAGGGGCGCTGGGGCCAACGTCCTGACTTTC.

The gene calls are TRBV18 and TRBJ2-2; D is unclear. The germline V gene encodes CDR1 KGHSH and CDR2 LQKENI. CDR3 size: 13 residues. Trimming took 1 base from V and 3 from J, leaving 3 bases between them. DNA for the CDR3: TGTGCCAGCTCACCACGGGACACCGGGGAGCTGTTTTTT. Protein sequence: CASSPRDTGELFF.

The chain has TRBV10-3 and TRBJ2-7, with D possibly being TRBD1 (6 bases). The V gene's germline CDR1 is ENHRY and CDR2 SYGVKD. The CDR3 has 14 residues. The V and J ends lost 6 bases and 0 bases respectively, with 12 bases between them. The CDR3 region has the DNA TGTGCCATCAGAGGAACAGGGTTCTCCTACGAGCAGTACTTC. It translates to CAIRGTGFSYEQYF.

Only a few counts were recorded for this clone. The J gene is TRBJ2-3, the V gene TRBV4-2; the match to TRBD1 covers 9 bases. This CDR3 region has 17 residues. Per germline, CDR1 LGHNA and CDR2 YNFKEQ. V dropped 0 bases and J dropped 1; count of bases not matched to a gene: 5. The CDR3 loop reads CASSQDPQGAGTDTQYF. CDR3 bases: TGTGCCAGCAGCCAAGATCCACAGGGGGCAGGCACAGATACGCAGTATTTT.

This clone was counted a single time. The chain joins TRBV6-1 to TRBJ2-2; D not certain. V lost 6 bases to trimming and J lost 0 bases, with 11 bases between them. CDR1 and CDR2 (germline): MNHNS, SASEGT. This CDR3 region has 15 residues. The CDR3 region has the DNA TGTGCCAGCAGGACGAGGCAGACGAACACCGGGGAGCTGTTTTTT. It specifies CASRTRQTNTGELFF.

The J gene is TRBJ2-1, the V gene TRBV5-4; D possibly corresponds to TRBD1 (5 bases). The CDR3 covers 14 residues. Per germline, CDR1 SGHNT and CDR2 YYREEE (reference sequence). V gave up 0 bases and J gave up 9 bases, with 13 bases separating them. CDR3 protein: CASSLAWGPGEQFF. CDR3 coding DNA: TGTGCCAGCAGCTTGGCCTGGGGCCCGGGTGAGCAGTTCTTC.

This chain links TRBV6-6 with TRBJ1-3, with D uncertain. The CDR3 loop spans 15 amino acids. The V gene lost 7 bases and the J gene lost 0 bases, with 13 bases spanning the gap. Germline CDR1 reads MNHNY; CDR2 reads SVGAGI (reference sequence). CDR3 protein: CASNLRKVSGNTIYF. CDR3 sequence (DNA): TGTGCCAGCAACTTACGTAAAGTCTCTGGAAACACCATATATTTT.

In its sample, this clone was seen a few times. The CDR3 nucleotides are TGTGCCACAGCGCAGGGGTATGAGCAGTTCTTC. Amino acid sequence: CATAQGYEQFF. V usage is TRBV7-8 and J usage is TRBJ2-1; D possibly corresponds to TRBD1 (6 bases). CDR1 and CDR2 (germline): SGHVS, FQNEAQ. This CDR3 spans 11 amino acids. Trimming took 10 bases from V and 8 from J, leaving 12 bases between them.

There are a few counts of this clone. The CDR3 here is CASSLGSGTYTDTQYF. For the CDR3, the DNA is TGTGCCAGCAGCTTAGGTAGTGGCACCTACACAGATACGCAGTATTTT. The rearrangement joins TRBV11-2 to TRBJ2-3; D is undetermined. Trimming took off 1 base at V and 2 bases at J, with 13 bases between the two ends. This CDR3 has 16 amino acids. Germline V lookup: CDR1 SGHAT, CDR2 FQNNGV.

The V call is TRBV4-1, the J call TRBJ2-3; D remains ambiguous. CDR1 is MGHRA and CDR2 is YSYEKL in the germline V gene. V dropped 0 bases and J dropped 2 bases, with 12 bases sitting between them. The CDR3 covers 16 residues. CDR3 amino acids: CASSQDLTGFTDTQYF. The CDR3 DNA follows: TGCGCCAGCAGCCAAGACCTGACTGGATTCACAGATACGCAGTATTTT.

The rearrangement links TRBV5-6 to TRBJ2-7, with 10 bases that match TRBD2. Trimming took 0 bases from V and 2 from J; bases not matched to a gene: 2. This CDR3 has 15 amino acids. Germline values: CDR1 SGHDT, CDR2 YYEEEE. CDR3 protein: CASSLGTSGPYEQYF. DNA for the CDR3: TGTGCCAGCAGCTTGGGGACTAGCGGACCCTACGAGCAGTACTTC.

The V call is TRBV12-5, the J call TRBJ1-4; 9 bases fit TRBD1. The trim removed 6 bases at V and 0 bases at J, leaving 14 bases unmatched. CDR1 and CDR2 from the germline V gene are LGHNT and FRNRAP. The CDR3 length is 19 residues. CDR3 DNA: TGTGCTAGTGGCTCCATAAAACAGGGGGCGAGGGCAACTAATGAAAAACTGTTTTTT. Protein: CASGSIKQGARATNEKLFF.

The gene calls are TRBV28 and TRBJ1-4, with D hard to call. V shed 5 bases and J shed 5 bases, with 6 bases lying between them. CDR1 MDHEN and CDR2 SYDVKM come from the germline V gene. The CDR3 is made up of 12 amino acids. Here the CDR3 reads CASSLLNEKLFF. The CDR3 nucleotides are TGTGCCAGCAGTCTCCTAAATGAAAAACTGTTTTTT.

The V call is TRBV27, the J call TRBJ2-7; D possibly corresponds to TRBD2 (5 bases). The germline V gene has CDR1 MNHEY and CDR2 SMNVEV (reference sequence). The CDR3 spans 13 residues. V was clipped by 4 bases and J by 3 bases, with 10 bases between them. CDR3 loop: CASSSEGYYEQYF. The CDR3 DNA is TGTGCCAGCAGTTCCGAGGGATACTACGAGCAGTACTTC.

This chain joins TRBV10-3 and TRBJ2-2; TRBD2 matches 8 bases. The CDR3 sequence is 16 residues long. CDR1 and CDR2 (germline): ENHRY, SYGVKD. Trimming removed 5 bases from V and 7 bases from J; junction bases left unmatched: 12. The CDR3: CAISPRAAGEGGELFF. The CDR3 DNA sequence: TGTGCCATCAGTCCGAGGGCAGCGGGAGAGGGCGGGGAGCTGTTTTTT.